This record covers a single T cell receptor (beta chain). CDR3 size: 12 residues. CDR1 is WSHSY, CDR2 SAAADI, per germline. Germline trimming cut 7 bases from V and 10 bases from J; bases unmatched to any gene: 8. Using its own MiXCR run on the 5' RACE reads, TCRdb lists one record per CDR3 protein. The table includes about 54,000 distinct CDR3 sequences, 15% to 20% detected once. The sequence derives from a female donor with breast cancer. The chain employs TRBV10-2 and TRBJ1-1; 8 bases agree with TRBD1. Sequenced input: naive CD4+ T cells sorted from blood. Subset noted: naive CD4+ T cells, CD4+CD45RA+CD25-. CDR3 nucleotide sequence: TGCGCCAGCATTACAGGGGGTAGTGGAGCTTTCTTT. Translation: CASITGGSGAFF.